The next 26 T cell receptor beta chains were all read from a single sample in a study of Graves' ophthalmopathy and Graves' hyperthyroidism. Amplifying from RNA transcripts, the study obtained TCR beta CDR3 regions. Following a first-round RT-PCR that used HTBI primers, a second-round multiplex PCR was carried out. TCRdb reanalysed the multiplex PCR reads using MiXCR and keeps one entry per CDR3 protein. The sample carries over 450,000 distinct CDR3 sequences, 13% to 15% recorded once. Source material: blood. These receptors all come from a woman in her twenties or thirties with Graves' ophthalmopathy.

The chain carries TRBV30 and TRBJ2-5; 8 bases match TRBD1. CDR1 and CDR2 (germline): GTSNPN, SVGIG (reference sequence). The CDR3 has 12 amino acids. V lost 3 bases and J lost 5; bases outside the gene matches: 2. The CDR3, as DNA: TGTGCCTGGAGAGGACAGGGCGAGACCCAGTACTTC. It specifies CAWRGQGETQYF.

This clonotype was seen only a few times. The chain couples TRBV28 to TRBJ1-4; 9 bases line up with TRBD1. J lost 8 bases, V lost 4 bases, and 5 bases had no gene match. The germline V gene has CDR1 MDHEN and CDR2 SYDVKM. There are 14 residues in the CDR3. This CDR3 is CASSSQGAVEKLFF. The CDR3 coding sequence is TGTGCCAGCAGTTCACAGGGGGCGGTCGAAAAACTGTTTTTT.

This clonotype was detected ten times or more. This sequence joins TRBV6-1 and TRBJ2-7; 8 bases map to TRBD1. The junction had 3 bases not matched to a gene; V was cut back by 6 bases and J by 2 bases. The length of the CDR3 is 13 residues. Germline CDR1 reads MNHNS; CDR2 reads SASEGT. Here the CDR3 DNA reads TGTGCCAGCAGGGGACAGGAGCCCTACGAGCAGTACTTC. It encodes CASRGQEPYEQYF.

This clonotype was counted many times. The V gene is TRBV24-1, the J gene TRBJ1-2; D is undetermined. V was clipped by 3 bases and J by 7 bases, with 26 bases between them. CDR1 KGHDR and CDR2 SFDVKD come from the germline V gene. The CDR3 is made up of 18 amino acids. The DNA for the CDR3 is TGTGCCACCAGTGATCCGACCAAAACCAACCTAGGGTTTGGTGGCTACACCTTC. Its protein is CATSDPTKTNLGFGGYTF.

This clonotype occurred many times. This chain joins TRBV6-5 and TRBJ2-7; the match to TRBD1 covers 9 bases. The CDR3 is 13 amino acids. After removal of 5 bases from V and 5 bases from J, the junction contained 4 bases not matched to a gene. Per the germline V gene, CDR1 is MNHEY and CDR2 is SVGAGI. The CDR3 sequence is CASSRDRVNEQYF. DNA of the CDR3: TGTGCCAGCAGTCGGGACAGGGTAAACGAGCAGTACTTC.

This clonotype has at least ten counts. The V gene is TRBV30, the J gene TRBJ1-2, with a weak D call TRBD1 (6 bases). The CDR3 runs 15 residues. Germline V gives CDR1 GTSNPN, CDR2 SVGIG (reference sequence). V lost 5 bases and J 2 bases, leaving 18 bases between the germline ends. Here the CDR3 reads CAWDLLGHNNYGYTF. Here the CDR3 DNA reads TGTGCCTGGGATCTACTGGGACATAACAACTATGGCTACACCTTC.

This clonotype came up many times. The chain joins TRBV24-1 to TRBJ1-5; D is unresolved. V lost 7 bases and J lost 6, with 15 bases in between. The CDR3 has 14 residues. CDR1 KGHDR and CDR2 SFDVKD come from the germline V gene. The CDR3 loop reads CATSPKGRSQPQHF. CDR3 DNA sequence: TGTGCCACCAGCCCGAAGGGTCGAAGTCAGCCCCAGCATTTT.

This clonotype was recorded at least ten times. The gene calls are TRBV25-1 and TRBJ2-1; D possibly corresponds to TRBD1 (6 bases). This CDR3 has 16 residues. Deletions cut 1 base from V and 6 bases from J, with 16 bases between. CDR1 MGHDK and CDR2 SYGVNS come from the germline V gene. CDR3 coding DNA: TGTGCCAGCAGTGAATCCGTGACAGGCCGCGTCAATGAGCAGTTCTTC. It encodes CASSESVTGRVNEQFF.

This clonotype was picked up many times. The rearrangement joins TRBV30 to TRBJ2-7; D tentatively reads TRBD1 or TRBD2 (5 bases each). Trimming left V 2 bases short and J 0 bases short, with 14 bases between. CDR3 length: 15 residues. The germline V gene encodes CDR1 GTSNPN and CDR2 SVGIG (reference sequence). Here the CDR3 DNA reads TGTGCCTGGAGTCCCCGGGACGGAAGCTCCTACGAGCAGTACTTC. It is translated as CAWSPRDGSSYEQYF.

This clonotype was counted at least ten times. The chain recombines TRBV7-6 with TRBJ2-7, with D hard to call. The V gene's germline CDR1 is SGHVS and CDR2 FNYEAQ. The CDR3 loop spans 13 amino acids. The ends were cut back, 4 bases at V and 7 bases at J, with 14 bases in the middle. CDR3 sequence: CASSYSAPSEQYF. The CDR3 region has the DNA TGTGCCAGCAGCTACAGCGCCCCGTCTGAGCAGTACTTC.

CDR3 amino acids: CSPPGQYYEQYF. CDR3 DNA sequence: TGCAGCCCTCCGGGACAATACTACGAGCAGTACTTC. The rearrangement uses TRBV29-1 and TRBJ2-7; perhaps TRBD1 as D (6 bases). The CDR3 is made up of 12 amino acids. Trimming took off 8 bases at V and 3 bases at J, with 14 bases between the two ends. The germline gives CDR1 SQVTM, CDR2 ANQGSEA.

This clonotype was detected ten times or more. The chain is built from TRBV7-9 and TRBJ1-1; D uncertain. This CDR3 has 13 residues. Germline V gene lookup returns CDR1 SEHNR and CDR2 FQNEAQ (reference sequence). V lost 5 bases, J lost 8 bases, and 15 bases lay in between. For the CDR3, the DNA is TGTGCCAGCAGCCCCAGGCCCGATATGGAAGCTTTCTTT. It codes for CASSPRPDMEAFF. Supplemented by reference TRBV7-9 and TRBJ1-1, the full variable domain reads DTGVSQNPRHKITKRGQNVTFRCDPISEHNRLYWYRQTLGQGPEFLTYFQNEAQLEKSRLLSDRFSAERPKGSFSTLEIQRTEQGDSAMYLCASSPRPDMEAFFGQGTRLTVV.

In DNA, the CDR3 is TGTGCCAGCAGTTACTCGATTGAATCGGAGACCCAGTACTTC. Translated, it gives CASSYSIESETQYF. V and J are TRBV6-5 and TRBJ2-5, with no clear D. Between the trimmed V and J ends, which lost 0 bases and 5 bases, there was a span of 10 bases. This CDR3 comprises 14 residues. Germline V gene data show CDR1 as MNHEY and CDR2 as SVGAGI.

The table lists this clonotype with many counts. The J gene is TRBJ1-1, the V gene TRBV20-1; D remains unclear. Germline-derived CDR1 and CDR2 are DFQATT and SNEGSKA (reference sequence). V gave up 3 bases and J gave up 3 bases, with 8 bases separating them. The length of the CDR3 is 12 residues. CDR3 in amino acids: CSARASHTEAFF. CDR3 DNA: TGCAGTGCTAGGGCCAGTCACACTGAAGCTTTCTTT.

This clonotype showed up many times. This rearrangement joins TRBV4-1 to TRBJ1-5; a weak D match, TRBD1 (6 bases). The CDR3 consists of 15 residues. V was trimmed by 5 bases and J by 3 bases, leaving 14 bases between them. Germline CDR1 and CDR2: MGHRA and YSYEKL. The chain's CDR3 is CASSYRDTLNQPQHF. CDR3 DNA sequence: TGCGCCAGCAGCTACCGGGACACACTCAATCAGCCCCAGCATTTT.

This clonotype showed up many times. The rearrangement joins TRBV20-1 to TRBJ1-5; D ambiguous. Germline lookup yields CDR1 DFQATT and CDR2 SNEGSKA (reference sequence). Trimming left V 0 bases short and J 3 bases short, with 3 bases between. The CDR3 has 12 residues. The CDR3 nucleotides read TGCAGTGCTAGAGATCCCAATCAGCCCCAGCATTTT. Its protein is CSARDPNQPQHF.

The rearrangement uses TRBV18 and TRBJ2-7; TRBD1 matches 8 bases. CDR1 and CDR2 (germline): KGHSH, LQKENI. The V gene end was trimmed by 4 bases and the J gene end by 2 bases; junction bases not matched to a gene: 7. This CDR3 region has 15 residues. The CDR3 DNA reads TGTGCCAGCTCACTCATGGACAGGGCCGCCTACGAGCAGTACTTC. Translating gives CASSLMDRAAYEQYF.

This clonotype was seen repeatedly, ten times or more. This rearrangement joins TRBV10-3 to TRBJ1-1; no firm D call. The CDR3 extends over 13 amino acids. CDR1 is ENHRY, CDR2 SYGVKD, per germline. V lost 3 bases and J lost 0, with 5 bases in between. The CDR3 protein is CAISDGMNTEAFF. The CDR3 coding sequence is TGTGCCATCAGTGATGGCATGAACACTGAAGCTTTCTTT.

This clonotype appeared a few times. The chain carries TRBV6-1 and TRBJ1-5; 9 bases are a match to TRBD1. Trimming at V came to 6 bases and at J to 3 bases, leaving 9 bases not matched to a gene. The CDR3 has 16 residues. Germline V gene sequence: CDR1 MNHNS, CDR2 SASEGT. In nucleotides, the CDR3 is TGTGCCAGCAGAGGTACAGGGGGCATCAACAATCAGCCCCAGCATTTT. Its protein is CASRGTGGINNQPQHF.

This clonotype was observed many times. The J gene is TRBJ1-1, the V gene TRBV2; the D gene is possibly TRBD1 (6 bases). V dropped 3 bases and J dropped 5 bases, with 13 bases sitting between them. Germline V gives CDR1 SNHLY, CDR2 FYNNEI. The CDR3 covers 14 residues. CDR3 region: CASSDLGARTEAFF. DNA of the CDR3: TGTGCCAGCAGTGATCTGGGGGCGCGGACTGAAGCTTTCTTT.

This clonotype was seen many times. This sequence joins TRBV4-1 and TRBJ1-6; D is ambiguous. This CDR3 has 11 residues. Germline CDR1 and CDR2: MGHRA and YSYEKL. The CDR3 is CVRQANSPLHF. CDR3 coding DNA: TGCGTCCGGCAGGCCAATTCACCCCTCCACTTT.

On this clonotype: At one boundary the junction diverges from the germline segment, which might be a read error. This chain joins TRBV24-1 and TRBJ1-1; TRBD1 is a possible D gene (5 bases). The CDR3 extends over 14 amino acids. Germline values: CDR1 KGHDR, CDR2 SFDVKD. CDR3 region: CATRGARVNTEAFF. DNA for the CDR3: TGTGCCACCAGAGGGGCCAGGGTGAATACTGAAGCTTTCTTT.

In its sample, this clonotype was seen a few times. V gene TRBV28 combines with J gene TRBJ2-7; D possibly corresponds to TRBD1 (5 bases). The V end was cut by 2 bases, the J end by 4 bases, with 15 bases between. The CDR3 totals 15 residues. Germline CDR1 and CDR2: MDHEN and SYDVKM. The CDR3 spells CASSLQTASPYEQYF. CDR3 in DNA: TGTGCCAGCAGTTTACAGACAGCGAGCCCGTACGAGCAGTACTTC.

This clonotype was found many times. The chain recombines TRBV29-1 with TRBJ1-2, with 9 bases aligning to TRBD1. The trim removed 7 bases at V and 1 base at J, leaving 4 bases unmatched. From germline, CDR1 is SQVTM and CDR2 ANQGSEA. The CDR3 loop spans 13 amino acids. The CDR3 protein is CSAPDRGNYGYTF. CDR3 DNA: TGCAGCGCCCCGGACAGGGGTAACTATGGCTACACCTTC.

This clonotype was seen ten or more times. This sequence joins TRBV5-1 and TRBJ1-2; D ambiguous. V was shortened by 0 bases and J by 5 bases, with 11 bases between the two germline ends. There are 14 residues in the CDR3. The germline V gene has CDR1 SGHRS and CDR2 YFSETQ. CDR3 DNA sequence: TGCGCCAGCAGCTTGGAAGGGCTCCGGTATGGCTACACCTTC. It codes for CASSLEGLRYGYTF.

The table lists this clonotype with many counts. The J gene is TRBJ1-1, the V gene TRBV28; unclear D gene. The CDR3 extends over 15 amino acids. The ends were cut back, 1 base at V and 1 base at J, with 10 bases in the middle. CDR1 is MDHEN and CDR2 is SYDVKM in the germline V gene. The CDR3 sequence: CASSLSSPTNTEAFF. The CDR3 DNA reads as TGTGCCAGCAGTTTATCATCGCCGACGAACACTGAAGCTTTCTTT.